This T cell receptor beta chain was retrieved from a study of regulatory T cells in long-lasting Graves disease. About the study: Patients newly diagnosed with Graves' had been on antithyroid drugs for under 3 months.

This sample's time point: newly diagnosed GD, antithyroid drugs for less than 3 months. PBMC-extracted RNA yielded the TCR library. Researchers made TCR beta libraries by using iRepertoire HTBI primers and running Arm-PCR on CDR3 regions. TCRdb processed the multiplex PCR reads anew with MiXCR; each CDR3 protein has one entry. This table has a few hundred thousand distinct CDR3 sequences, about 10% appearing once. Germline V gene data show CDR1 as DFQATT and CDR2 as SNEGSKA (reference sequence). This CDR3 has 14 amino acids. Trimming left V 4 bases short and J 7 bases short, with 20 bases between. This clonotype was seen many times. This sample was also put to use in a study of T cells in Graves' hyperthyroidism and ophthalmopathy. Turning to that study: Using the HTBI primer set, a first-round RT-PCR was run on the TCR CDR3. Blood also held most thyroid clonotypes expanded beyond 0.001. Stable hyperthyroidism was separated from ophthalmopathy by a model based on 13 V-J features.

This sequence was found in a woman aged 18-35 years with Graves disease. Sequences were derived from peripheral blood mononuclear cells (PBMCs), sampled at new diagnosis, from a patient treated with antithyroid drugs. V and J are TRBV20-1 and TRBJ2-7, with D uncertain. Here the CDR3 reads CSATRALGGGEQYV. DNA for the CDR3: TGCAGTGCTACCCGGGCCCTGGGCGGTGGGGAGCAGTACGTC.